A single sample gave rise to the 29 T cell receptor beta chains below, sequenced in a study of blood T cell repertoires in COVID-19. Profiling relied on immunoSEQ multiplex PCR, and the TCRdb table lists in-frame clones only, not all of them. This sample has over 150,000 clones, with approximately 84% found just once. Sequenced: PBMCs or T cells enriched from blood (not recorded which). The receptors here all came from a man aged 35 to 55 who had recovered from COVID-19.

This clone was seen a single time. The chain employs TRBV28 and TRBJ1-5, with a tentative D call TRBD1 (6 bases). Germline CDR1 MDHEN, CDR2 SYDVKM. With 6 bases removed from V and 4 bases from J, the gap between germline ends came to 13 bases. The CDR3 has 14 residues. The CDR3 DNA is TGTGCCAGCAGCGGGCTTCAGGGGAATCAGCCCCAGCATTTT. Residues: CASSGLQGNQPQHF.

This chain uses TRBV5-6 with TRBJ1-1; no clear D. The CDR3 extends over 15 amino acids. Germline V gene sequence: CDR1 SGHDT, CDR2 YYEEEE. V lost 0 bases to trimming and J lost 2 bases, with 11 bases between them. The CDR3 here is CASSLEWQSNTEAFF. CDR3 bases: TGTGCCAGCAGCTTGGAGTGGCAGTCAAACACTGAAGCTTTCTTT.

The J gene is TRBJ1-2, the V gene TRBV4-2; 7 nucleotides line up with TRBD1. This CDR3 has 16 residues. V was clipped by 1 base and J by 2 bases; unmatched bases: 7. CDR1 LGHNA and CDR2 YNFKEQ come from the germline V gene. CDR3 nucleotide sequence: TGTGCCAGCAGCCAAGTCACCAGGGGGGTAAACTATGGCTACACCTTC. This translates into CASSQVTRGVNYGYTF.

This clone was recorded at least ten times. The CDR3 reads CASSGDRDTEAFF. The CDR3 DNA is TGTGCCAGCAGCGGGGACAGAGACACTGAAGCTTTCTTT. The chain couples TRBV9 to TRBJ1-1, with TRBD1 identical over 7 bases. The CDR3 is 13 amino acids. Trimming at V came to 3 bases and at J to 3 bases, leaving 2 bases not matched to a gene. Germline V gene sequence: CDR1 SGDLS, CDR2 YYNGEE.

With regard to this clone: The sample carries other DNA sequences with the same CDR3. The CDR3 nucleotides are TGTGCCAGCAGTTTAACAGGGGGCTATAATTCACCCCTCCACTTT. Its translation is CASSLTGGYNSPLHF. The chain couples TRBV28 to TRBJ1-6; 8 nucleotides agree with TRBD1. The CDR3 runs to 15 residues. Trimming took 2 bases from V and 3 from J; bases not matched to a gene: 0. Germline loops: CDR1 MDHEN, CDR2 SYDVKM.

V is TRBV19 and J is TRBJ1-2; D unresolved. The CDR3 runs 14 residues. V lost 6 bases and J 3 bases, leaving 14 bases between the germline ends. The V gene's germline CDR1 is LNHDA and CDR2 SQIVND (reference sequence). The CDR3 here is CASSKFNRDYGYTF. The CDR3 DNA follows: TGTGCCAGTAGCAAGTTTAACCGGGACTATGGCTACACCTTC.

The genes are TRBV28 and TRBJ1-2, with TRBD1 matching 10 bases. Germline trimming cut 5 bases from V and 6 bases from J; bases unmatched to any gene: 9. Germline V gives CDR1 MDHEN, CDR2 SYDVKM. The CDR3 consists of 15 residues. CDR3 residues: CASSRPGTGADGYTF. In DNA form, the CDR3 reads TGTGCCAGCAGTCGTCCCGGGACAGGGGCGGATGGCTACACCTTC.

The chain combines TRBV4-1 with TRBJ1-2; 10 bases align to TRBD1. The V segment lost 0 bases and the J segment 6 bases; nucleotides outside the gene matches: 13. Germline-derived CDR1 and CDR2 are MGHRA and YSYEKL. The CDR3 extends over 18 amino acids. CDR3 DNA sequence: TGCGCCAGCAGCCAAGACTCGACAGGGGGCTCCCTAGGAAATGGCTACACCTTC. Translating it yields CASSQDSTGGSLGNGYTF.

This chain joins TRBV5-4 and TRBJ1-2; the D is unclear. CDR3 length: 15 amino acids. V shed 4 bases and J shed 8 bases, with 21 bases lying between them. CDR1 and CDR2 from the germline V gene are SGHNT and YYREEE (reference sequence). The CDR3 nucleotides read TGTGCCAGCAGCCTCCGCTTGGGCACCGAATCAGGCTACACCTTC. Translated, it gives CASSLRLGTESGYTF.

The genes are TRBV5-6 and TRBJ1-5; D may be TRBD1 (6 bases). In germline, CDR1 is SGHDT, CDR2 YYEEEE. CDR3 size: 14 residues. Trimming left V 3 bases short and J 5 bases short, with 12 bases between. CDR3 sequence (DNA): TGTGCCAGCAGCTCAGGGACACCTGATCAGCCCCAGCATTTT. It translates to CASSSGTPDQPQHF.

The chain couples TRBV19 to TRBJ1-1; the D gene is possibly TRBD1 (5 bases). V dropped 10 bases and J dropped 6 bases, with 18 bases sitting between them. CDR1 is LNHDA, CDR2 SQIVND, per germline (reference sequence). This CDR3 has 13 residues. CDR3 sequence (DNA): TGTGCCACCGTAGCGTGGAGGGGATCTGAAGCTTTCTTT. Translation: CATVAWRGSEAFF.

The gene calls are TRBV12-3 or TRBV12-4 and TRBJ1-3; D is unresolved. Trimming took off 4 bases at V and 4 bases at J, with 8 bases between the two ends. The CDR3 runs 13 residues. The CDR3 protein is CASSSLEGNTIYF. CDR3 sequence (DNA): TGTGCCAGCAGTTCCCTAGAGGGAAACACCATATATTTT.

The chain has TRBV5-6 and TRBJ1-2, with 8 positions matching TRBD1. The CDR3 spans 14 residues. Germline V gene data show CDR1 as SGHDT and CDR2 as YYEEEE. V shed 2 bases, J shed 7 bases, and the junction held 7 bases outside the gene matches. The CDR3 spells CASSFADRAGGYTF. As DNA, the CDR3 is TGTGCCAGCAGCTTTGCGGACAGGGCGGGTGGCTACACCTTC.

In nucleotides, the CDR3 is TGTGCCATCGCTCGGGGTACCATGAACACTGAAGCTTTCTTT. It specifies CAIARGTMNTEAFF. The chain is built from TRBV10-3 and TRBJ1-1; no firm D call. The ends were cut back, 8 bases at V and 0 bases at J, with 13 bases in the middle. CDR3 length: 14 residues. In germline, CDR1 is ENHRY, CDR2 SYGVKD.

V and J are TRBV7-3 and TRBJ1-1; TRBD1 aligns across 7 bases. Germline CDR1 reads SGHTA; CDR2 reads FQGTGA. The V segment lost 0 bases and the J segment 5 bases; nucleotides outside the gene matches: 6. The CDR3 sequence is 15 residues long. The CDR3 here is CASSLTGGRGTEAFF. The CDR3, as DNA: TGTGCCAGCAGCTTAACAGGGGGCCGGGGAACTGAAGCTTTCTTT. The whole variable domain, filled in from reference TRBV7-3 and TRBJ1-1, reads GAGVSQTPSNKVTEKGKYVELRCDPISGHTALYWYRQSLGQGPEFLIYFQGTGAADDSGLPNDRFFAVRPEGSVSTLKIQRTERGDSAVYLCASSLTGGRGTEAFFGQGTRLTVV.

A few counts support this clone. The rearrangement uses TRBV29-1 and TRBJ1-2; 7 bases are shared with TRBD1. The CDR3 runs 12 residues. The trim removed 2 bases at V and 5 bases at J, leaving 2 bases unmatched. The germline V gene has CDR1 SQVTM and CDR2 ANQGSEA. CDR3 DNA: TGCAGCGTTGAATCAGGGGGTTATGGCTACACCTTC. Its protein product is CSVESGGYGYTF.

This clone occurred once. The chain joins TRBV11-2 to TRBJ1-1, with D hard to call. Germline lookup yields CDR1 SGHAT and CDR2 FQNNGV. The CDR3 totals 15 residues. Trimming pared 6 bases from V and 0 bases from J, leaving 14 bases between. The CDR3 nucleotides read TGTGCCAGCAGTCCCGCCGGGGAGTTGAACACTGAAGCTTTCTTT. Protein product: CASSPAGELNTEAFF.

The CDR3, as DNA: TGTGCCAGTAGTGAGGGTAGGAACACTGAAGCTTTCTTT. This translates into CASSEGRNTEAFF. The chain uses TRBV19 and TRBJ1-1; D ambiguous. This CDR3 spans 13 amino acids. V was cut by 5 bases and J by 1 base, with 8 bases left in between. Germline V gene sequence: CDR1 LNHDA, CDR2 SQIVND (reference sequence).

The chain combines TRBV7-2 with TRBJ2-7; D perhaps matches TRBD2 (6 bases). The CDR3 is 18 residues long. With 5 bases removed from V and 10 bases from J, the gap between germline ends came to 33 bases. The germline V gene encodes CDR1 SGHTA and CDR2 FQGNSA. CDR3 DNA sequence: TGTGCCAGCAGCCTACGGAGGAAGGCGGTGCTAACGGGGGAGGTACAGTACTTC. Translating it yields CASSLRRKAVLTGEVQYF.

This clone was seen a few times. The rearrangement joins TRBV2 to TRBJ1-4; the D is unclear. Germline-derived CDR1 and CDR2 are SNHLY and FYNNEI. Trimming removed 0 bases at V and 8 bases at J, with 13 bases between. The CDR3 runs 15 residues. CDR3 bases: TGTGCCAGCAGTGAAGCGAGATCCCGGAGGGAAAAACTGTTTTTT. The encoded protein is CASSEARSRREKLFF.

Here the CDR3 reads CASRRHANTEAFF. The CDR3 DNA is TGTGCCAGCAGGAGGCACGCGAACACTGAAGCTTTCTTT. The chain recombines TRBV28 with TRBJ1-1; D is unclear. V lost 6 bases to trimming and J lost 1 base, with 9 bases between them. The CDR3 is 13 amino acids. Germline V gene data show CDR1 as MDHEN and CDR2 as SYDVKM.

The genes are TRBV14 and TRBJ2-2; 10 positions match TRBD1. The CDR3 is made up of 16 amino acids. The ends lost 1 base at V and 4 bases at J; junction bases unmatched: 3. Germline V gene data show CDR1 as SGHDN and CDR2 as FVKESK. DNA of the CDR3: TGTGCCAGCAGCCAAGGCCGGACAGGGGGCACCGGGGAGCTGTTTTTT. It encodes CASSQGRTGGTGELFF. Looking up the rest from reference TRBV14 and TRBJ2-2 gives the full variable domain: EAGVTQFPSHSVIEKGQTVTLRCDPISGHDNLYWYRRVMGKEIKFLLHFVKESKQDESGMPNNRFLAERTGGTYSTLKVQPAELEDSGVYFCASSQGRTGGTGELFFGEGSRLTVL.

V usage is TRBV11-2 and J usage is TRBJ1-5, with a weak D call TRBD1 (6 bases). V was trimmed by 5 bases and J by 3 bases, leaving 11 bases between them. The CDR3 is 14 residues long. Germline V gene data show CDR1 as SGHAT and CDR2 as FQNNGV. CDR3 sequence: CASSLDRNNQPQHF. The CDR3 DNA reads as TGTGCCAGCAGCCTCGACAGGAACAATCAGCCCCAGCATTTT.

J is TRBJ1-2 and V is TRBV10-2; the match to TRBD1 covers 7 bases. This CDR3 has 13 amino acids. Unmatched junction bases numbered 7, after V lost 10 bases and J lost 2 bases. Germline V gene data show CDR1 as WSHSY and CDR2 as SAAADI. The CDR3 DNA sequence: TGCGCCACCGCGGGACAGACAAACTATGGCTACACCTTC. Translating it yields CATAGQTNYGYTF.

The table lists this clone with a few counts. The chain is built from TRBV13 and TRBJ2-3; 9 bases map to TRBD2. The CDR3 has 14 residues. CDR1 and CDR2 from the germline V gene are PRHDT and FYEKMQ (reference sequence). The trim removed 3 bases at V and 6 bases at J, leaving 4 bases unmatched. The CDR3 reads CASSFSGGRDTQYF. CDR3 nucleotides: TGTGCCAGCAGCTTTAGCGGGGGTAGGGATACGCAGTATTTT.

The chain recombines TRBV2 with TRBJ1-1; D is undetermined. The germline V and J ends were trimmed by 6 bases and 5 bases, with 16 bases remaining between them. The V gene's germline CDR1 is SNHLY and CDR2 FYNNEI. The CDR3 has 14 amino acids. The chain's CDR3 is CASRPDGRRTEAFF. CDR3 coding DNA: TGTGCCAGCAGGCCGGACGGGCGGAGGACTGAAGCTTTCTTT.

This clone has only a few counts. V is TRBV7-9 and J is TRBJ1-1; D not certain. V was trimmed by 1 base and J by 1 base, leaving 19 bases between them. The germline gives CDR1 SEHNR, CDR2 FQNEAQ (reference sequence). The CDR3 sequence is 18 residues long. CDR3 sequence (DNA): TGTGCCAGCAGCTTAGACCACTTCGGTTCTGTCAAGAACACTGAAGCTTTCTTT. This encodes CASSLDHFGSVKNTEAFF. Looking up the rest from reference TRBV7-9 and TRBJ1-1 gives the full variable domain: DTGVSQNPRHKITKRGQNVTFRCDPISEHNRLYWYRQTLGQGPEFLTYFQNEAQLEKSRLLSDRFSAERPKGSFSTLEIQRTEQGDSAMYLCASSLDHFGSVKNTEAFFGQGTRLTVV.

The V and J genes are TRBV4-1 and TRBJ2-7; a weak D match, TRBD2 (5 bases). Germline V gene sequence: CDR1 MGHRA, CDR2 YSYEKL. The germline V and J ends were trimmed by 1 base and 5 bases, with 12 bases remaining between them. This CDR3 has 14 amino acids. In nucleotides, the CDR3 is TGCGCCAGCAGCCAAGTATCGAGGGCGGACGAGCAGTACTTC. Its protein product is CASSQVSRADEQYF.

Regarding this clone: Within the sample, other DNA sequences also encode this same CDR3. This chain uses TRBV7-9 with TRBJ1-2; 7 bases fit TRBD1. This CDR3 has 14 residues. The J segment lost 5 bases and the V segment lost 1 base, leaving 4 bases of the junction unmatched. Germline V gene lookup returns CDR1 SEHNR and CDR2 FQNEAQ (reference sequence). CDR3 sequence: CASSLGQGEYGYTF. The DNA for the CDR3 is TGTGCCAGCAGCTTAGGCCAGGGGGAGTATGGCTACACCTTC.